This T cell receptor beta chain stems from a study of cytomegalovirus exposure and HLA in healthy donors (dated by TCRdb to about 2017). Study-wide context: According to an earlier analysis of a few hundred of the donors, about 190 million T cells yielded 117 million unique TCR beta sequences and about 300 Gb of sequence data. About 280 gigabases of sequencing data and tens of millions of unique TCR sequences were included in an early release covering about 700 HLA-typed donors. Of the 350 to 400 genotyped donors, 81% fell in the genetic ancestry cluster associated with self-reported Caucasian donors. The aim of the study was to test whether cataloging public T cell receptors could identify signatures of past pathogen exposure. The study profiled the T cell repertoires of 666 subjects by immunosequencing and related them to cytomegalovirus serostatus. Besides the first cohort of roughly 700 subjects, a separate validation cohort made up of some 110 different subjects was used. The study combined high-throughput TCR immunosequencing, statistical association of individual TCRs with disease status, and machine learning to predict cytomegalovirus infection status. To study patterns of TCR occurrence, a later analysis re-analyzed previously published TCR beta repertoires from around 700 donors and added high-resolution HLA genotyping. In the later analysis, no new phenotypic data were used to find candidate immune exposures; instead, reliance was placed on TCR beta sequences and their occurrence across donors. In an earlier analysis of around 540 of the donors, high-throughput TCR beta sequencing was used to judge whether each TCR beta V gene segment behaved as functional or pseudogenic. Donor age, sex, ethnicity and CMV serostatus were collected together with the repertoire data. In a later genetic analysis, genome-wide SNP genotypes for about three fifths of the roughly 670 donors were used, and that subset was treated as a discovery cohort. Every discovery cohort repertoire had been produced on one sequencing platform. HLA typing covered class I and class II loci at four-digit resolution. The number of donors typed differed by locus, with about 620-630 for A, B, C, DRB1 and DQB1, roughly 550 for DQA1, 606 for DPA1, and roughly 450 for DPB1. A few DR-DQ haplotypes were handled as single units for association and clustering because linkage in the cohort was strong. Among 300 to 450 genotyped donors of the cohort, an average of approximately 240,000 unique TCR beta nucleotide sequences were sequenced per donor, around 18% of them non-productive. The research as a whole found: A few of the identified cytomegalovirus-associated TCR beta chains were confirmed in vitro to be specific for cytomegalovirus antigens. The study listed 164 TCR beta chains as associated with cytomegalovirus. Because some donors lacked HLA typing at each locus, the association tests relied only on the typed subset. Several of the top co-occurrence clusters appeared to be linked to parvovirus B19, influenza, CMV and Epstein-Barr virus, according to a later analysis. In a later analysis, HLA-associated TCR beta chains showed more clonal expansion and lower generation probabilities than non-associated chains that were equally common. A further reported finding was that TCR beta sequences accurately predicted the HLA-A and HLA-B alleles for most subjects in the first cohort. In a later genetic analysis, a missense DCLRE1C variant was associated with V-gene and J-gene trimming of TCR beta chains, and the association was replicated in an independent cohort. Cytomegalovirus status was reported to be diagnosed by the classifier with high specificity and sensitivity in both the original and validation cohorts. The presence/absence analyses assumed that sequencing depth was roughly uniform across donors, and that assumption may not be true. This cohort had only TCR beta chains sequenced, and the lack of alpha or paired-chain data limited which features could be detected. Correlated functional status among segregating V segments might reflect linkage disequilibrium, but an unknown experimental factor could not be ruled out. It was suggested by the authors that the approach could potentially be generalized to other disease states and immunological phenotypes. A later genetic analysis reported fewer N-insertions in productive TCRs among donors in an Asian-associated ancestry cluster than the roughly 650-donor mean. In a later analysis, most CMV-associated TCR beta chains were found to appear HLA-restricted, with HLA associations seemingly driven largely by CMV exposure. A cluster of highly shared sequence variants was judged likely to represent a technical artifact of the sequencing pipeline. Because counts were too low, seventeen rarely observed V segments, including chromosome 9 orphons, were excluded from the earlier analysis of under 650 of the donors. Most TCR sequences were seen in very few donors, while some public TCRs were found in many individuals. Some IMGT-functional V segments, including TRBV6-2 and TRBV6-3, could not be distinguished by the 87-base-pair reads and were therefore excluded. In a later analysis, about 17,000 TCR beta sequences were associated with specific HLA alleles at a false discovery rate of 0.05. Assigning TCR associations to individual alleles was difficult when HLA alleles, especially DR and DQ, strongly co-occurred. The only immune exposure information available for the cohort was CMV serostatus. An earlier analysis of 587 of the donors showed that most TCR beta V segments appeared in productive rearrangements either about 87% or about 30% of the time, which broadly matched IMGT annotations. In a later analysis, TCR association rates were found to vary across HLA loci, with the most associated TCRs seen for DRB1 alleles and the fewest for HLA-C alleles.

Notes on this clone: Which antigen it targets is not known. The input lacks base qualities; no much larger clone sits a single base away.

The cohort comprised some 730 healthy bone marrow donors. At the time of sampling, all cohort members were nominally healthy, though unrecorded immune exposures were likely present. The donor tested CMV seronegative, placing the donor among the 350 or so seronegative members of the cohort. A peripheral blood sample was collected from each donor, and TCR beta sequencing was performed on peripheral blood mononuclear cells. The Qiagen DNeasy Blood Extraction Kit was used to extract genomic DNA from the blood cell samples. For CDR1 and CDR2, the germline V gene lists ENHRY and SYGVKD. From cysteine to phenylalanine, the CDR3 is 13 amino acids long. The sequence is cut down to CDR3 DNA, 39 bases in frame from base 1. Cut back by 0 bases and 8 bases, the V and J ends lie 10 bases apart. The library was made by the immunoSEQ multiplex PCR assay. A mixture of 60 forward primers for TCR Vbeta segments and 13 reverse primers for TCR Jbeta segments was used in the multiplex PCR. The CDR3 region of rearranged TCR beta genes was amplified from genomic DNA by a multiplex PCR assay. On the Illumina HiSeq System, the amplified TCR beta libraries were sequenced as 87-base-pair reads. The source study handled its data this way. A later analysis counted some 80 million unique TCR beta chains across the 700 or so repertoires, and roughly 10 million of these chains were shared by at least two donors. To remove PCR and sequencing errors, raw reads were error-corrected and collapsed into unique sequences using a nearest-neighbor algorithm that merged closely related sequences. CDR3 sequences were aligned to IMGT reference sequences to assign V, D and J gene segments. For a sequence to be retained, a match of at least six nucleotides to both a V gene segment and a J gene segment was required. Rearrangements were called productive when the CDR3 lacked stop codons and stayed in frame with V and J; all others were non-productive. Following IMGT convention, CDR3 was defined as the stretch from the second conserved V-encoded cysteine up to the conserved J-encoded phenylalanine. In an earlier analysis of approximately 500 of the donors, sequences lacking an unambiguous match to a single V gene segment were excluded. An earlier analysis of a few hundred of the donors classified V segments as functional when productive rearrangements were above 56.7% and as segregating when the standard deviation between donors was above 5%. A statistical classification framework was built for diagnosing cytomegalovirus status from the catalog of TCR beta chain sequences. V and J gene assignment, in a later analysis, came from comparing TCR nucleotide sequences with IMGT/GENE-DB human TR gene sequences. Using the TCRdist pipeline, a later analysis assigned CDR3 sequences along with most-parsimonious VDJ recombination scenarios. A later analysis defined each TCR beta chain by its CDR3 amino acid sequence plus V-gene family, and excluded reads lacking a unique V-gene family. In a later analysis, approximately 640 highly shared, low-generation-probability nucleotide sequences were removed to address suspected cross-contamination and a sequencing artifact. In a later analysis, a clonal expansion index for each public chain was calculated from normalized within-repertoire ranks of inferred template counts. Generation probabilities in a later analysis came from a VDJ recombination model fitted to out-of-frame rearrangements, and those results were checked against IGoR. In a later analysis, hypergeometric tests were used to score TCR-TCR, TCR-HLA and TCR-CMV co-occurrence, with a repertoire-size bias correction applied to TCR pairs. In a later analysis, false discovery rates were estimated by permuting HLA or CMV assignments 20 times. In a later analysis, co-occurring TCRs were grouped using DBSCAN, with TCRdist sequence similarity added in when clustering inside HLA-allele-positive subsets. Repertoires with fewer than 30,000 or more than 120,000 public chains, plus five repertoires with anomalous nucleotide sharing, were excluded from co-occurrence clustering. The table comes from immuneACCESS by way of TCRdb, which keeps in-frame sequences with V and J called. Part of the clones is missing from these tables; in studies checked, under half for an unresolved V gene and the rest for unknown reasons. The V and J calls and clone size come from that table; D and trimming were worked out from the DNA. Counted in this sample were 100,000 to 150,000 clones; over 70% of them appeared once. In total, the top ten clones hold approximately 1.5% of the sample.

The sequence was collected from a woman in her forties in good health and CMV-seronegative. Sequenced sample: PBMCs. The receptor chain draws on TRBV10-3 and TRBJ1-2; the D gene identity is not certain. The nucleotides are TGTGCCATCAGTGAGTCGGGTTCAGGAGGCTACACCTTC. This yields the protein CAISESGSGGYTF.